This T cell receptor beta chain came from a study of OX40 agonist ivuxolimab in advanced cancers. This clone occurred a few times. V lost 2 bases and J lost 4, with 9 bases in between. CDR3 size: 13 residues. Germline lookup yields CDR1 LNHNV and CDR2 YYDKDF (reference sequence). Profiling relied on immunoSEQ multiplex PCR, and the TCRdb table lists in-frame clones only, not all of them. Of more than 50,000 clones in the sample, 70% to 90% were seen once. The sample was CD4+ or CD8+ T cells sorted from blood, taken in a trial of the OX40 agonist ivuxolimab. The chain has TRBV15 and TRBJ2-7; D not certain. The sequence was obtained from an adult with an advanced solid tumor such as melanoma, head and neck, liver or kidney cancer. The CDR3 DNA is TGTGCCACCAGCAGACGGGTCAGTTACGAGCAGTACTTC. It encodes CATSRRVSYEQYF. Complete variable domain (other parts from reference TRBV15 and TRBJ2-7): DAMVIQNPRYQVTQFGKPVTLSCSQTLNHNVMYWYQQKSSQAPKLLFHYYDKDFNNEADTPDNFQSRRPNTSFCFLDIRSPGLGDTAMYLCATSRRVSYEQYFGPGTRLTVT.